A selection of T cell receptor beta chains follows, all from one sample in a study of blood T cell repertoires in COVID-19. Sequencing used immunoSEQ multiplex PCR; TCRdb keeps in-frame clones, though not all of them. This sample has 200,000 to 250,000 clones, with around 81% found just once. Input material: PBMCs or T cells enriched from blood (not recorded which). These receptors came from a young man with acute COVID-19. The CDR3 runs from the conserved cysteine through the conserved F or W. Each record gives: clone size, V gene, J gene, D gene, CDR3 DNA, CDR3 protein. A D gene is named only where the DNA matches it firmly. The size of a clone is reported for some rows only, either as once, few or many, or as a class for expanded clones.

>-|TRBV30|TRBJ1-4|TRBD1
TGTGCCTGGAGTTCAATGACAGGGGTTCATGAAAAACTGTTTTTT
CAWSSMTGVHEKLFF
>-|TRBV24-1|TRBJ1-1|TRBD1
TGTGCCACCAGTGAGACAGGGGGACAGACTGAAGCTTTCTTT
CATSETGGQTEAFF
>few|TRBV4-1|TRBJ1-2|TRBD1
TGCGCCAGCAGCCAAGATTATGAGGCAGGGGGCGGGTTGAACTATGGCTACACCTTC
CASSQDYEAGGGLNYGYTF
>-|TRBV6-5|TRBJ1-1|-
TGTGCCAGCAGATACACCCTGGGGGGAGAAGCTTTCTTT
CASRYTLGGEAFF
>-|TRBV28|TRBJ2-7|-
TGTGCCAGCAGTTTCTCCAGTTCCTACGAGCAGTACTTC
CASSFSSSYEQYF
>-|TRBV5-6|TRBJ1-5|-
TGTGCCAGCAGCCTCAGAGCAGGATTCTCCGGGCCCCAGCATTTT
CASSLRAGFSGPQHF
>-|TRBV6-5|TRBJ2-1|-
TGTGCCGCCAGGGGTAATCCCCCAATTAGGGAGCAGTTCTTC
CAARGNPPIREQFF
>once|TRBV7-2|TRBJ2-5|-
TGTGCCAGCAGCTTAGCGCGGGGAGAGACCCAGTACTTC
CASSLARGETQYF
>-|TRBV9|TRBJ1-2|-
TGTGCCAGCAGCGGTAATGGCTACACCTTC
CASSGNGYTF
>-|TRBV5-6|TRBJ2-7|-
TGTGCCAGCAGCTTGTCCGTCCAGTGGAGCTCCTACGAGCAGTACTTC
CASSLSVQWSSYEQYF
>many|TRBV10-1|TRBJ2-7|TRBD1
TGCGCCAGCAGTGTGGGACAGGGGGCGCGGGAGCAGTACTTC
CASSVGQGAREQYF
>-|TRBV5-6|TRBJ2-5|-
TGTGCCAGCAGTTACGGACTAAGCGCCGAGACCCAGTACTTC
CASSYGLSAETQYF
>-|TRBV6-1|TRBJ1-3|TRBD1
TGTGCCAGCAGTGAAGCGGGGACAGGGGCTCTGGGAAGAAACACCATATATTTT
CASSEAGTGALGRNTIYF
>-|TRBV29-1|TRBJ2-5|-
TGCAGCGTTGGGGCAGGGCAAGAGACCCAGTACTTC
CSVGAGQETQYF
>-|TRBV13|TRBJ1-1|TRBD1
TGTGCCAGCAGCTTAGGGAGGGGGCGTGGGAACACTGAAGCTTTCTTT
CASSLGRGRGNTEAFF
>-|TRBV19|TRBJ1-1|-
TGTGCCAGTAGTCCCCTCCCGAACACTGAAGCTTTCTTT
CASSPLPNTEAFF
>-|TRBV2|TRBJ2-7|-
TGTGCCAGCATTGGCGGCTCCTACGAGCAGTACTTC
CASIGGSYEQYF
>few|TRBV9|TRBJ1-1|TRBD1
TGTGCCAGCAGCGTAACAGGGGCGGGGCTGGCTTTCTTT
CASSVTGAGLAFF
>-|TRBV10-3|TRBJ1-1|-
TGTGCCATCACCACCGGACTGGCGAACACTGAAGCTTTCTTT
CAITTGLANTEAFF
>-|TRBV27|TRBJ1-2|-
TGTGCCAGCAGTCCTATGGGGGGGCGGGCTAACTATGGCTACACCTTC
CASSPMGGRANYGYTF
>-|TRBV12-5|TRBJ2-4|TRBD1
TGTGCTAGTGGTTTGGACGGGACAGGGTTGTACTTC
CASGLDGTGLYF
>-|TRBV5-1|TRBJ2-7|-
TGCGCCAGCAGGCGGCAGGGATTAGACGAGCAGTACTTC
CASRRQGLDEQYF
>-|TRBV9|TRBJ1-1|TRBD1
TGTGCCAGCAGCGCTACCGGGACAGAGGGCACTGAAGCTTTCTTT
CASSATGTEGTEAFF
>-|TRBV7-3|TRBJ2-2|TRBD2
TGTGCCAGCAGCTTAAAGCGGGGAGAGGAGCTGTTTTTT
CASSLKRGEELFF